A selection of T cell receptor beta chains follows, all from one sample in a study of graft-versus-host responses after intestinal transplantation. Method: immunoSEQ multiplex PCR; TCRdb's copy keeps in-frame clones and lacks some. The repertoire consists of about 12,000 clones, with approximately 91% occurring once and the leading ten covering about 3.7%. The sample here was PBMCs, taken 105 days after intestinal transplantation. All receptors come from a human patient who received an intestinal transplant, so some T cells may come from the graft donor. CDR3s include the opening cysteine and the closing phenylalanine or tryptophan. D genes are given only for firm matches.

d_gene,v_gene,j_gene,CDR3aa
.,TRBV7-9,TRBJ1-2,CASSPGTSYGYTF
TRBD2,TRBV27,TRBJ2-3,CASSSRTSGATDTQYF
TRBD2,TRBV4-1,TRBJ2-7,CASSQEPWDYYEQYF
TRBD1,TRBV29-1,TRBJ1-4,CSVGTDNEKLFF
.,TRBV28,TRBJ1-5,CASSRGIRLQPQHF
.,TRBV18,TRBJ1-2,CASSPPKGDYTF
.,TRBV4-1,TRBJ2-7,CASSLDSSYEQYF
.,TRBV11-3,TRBJ2-1,CASSLGRRETYNEQFF
TRBD2,TRBV28,TRBJ2-1,CASSPTSGSFYNEQFF
.,TRBV6-1,TRBJ2-7,CASTRSSYEQYF
TRBD1,TRBV27,TRBJ1-2,CASKTATGAGYGYTF
.,TRBV5-1,TRBJ1-5,CASKERGVGNQPQHF
TRBD1,TRBV9,TRBJ2-5,CASSPRGQGVETQYF
.,TRBV5-6,TRBJ2-7,CASSSTGASSYEQYF
TRBD1,TRBV6-1,TRBJ2-7,CASIRQGGSYEQYF
TRBD1,TRBV10-2,TRBJ2-7,CASSDGTGPYEQYF
.,TRBV5-1,TRBJ1-4,CASSSHQGSNEKLFF
.,TRBV7-3,TRBJ2-5,CASSLGQGEETQYF
.,TRBV28,TRBJ1-4,CASSLYTTNEKLFF
.,TRBV18,TRBJ2-5,CASSRGGAYQETQYF
TRBD2,TRBV27,TRBJ2-1,CASSSTGTSGGSLYNEQFF
.,TRBV1,TRBJ2-5,CTSSRASGSLCPEKTQYF
TRBD1,TRBV7-9,TRBJ2-1,CASSLIRWDSYNEQFF
.,TRBV6-1,TRBJ1-1,CASSEEFGRVNTEAFF
TRBD1,TRBV15,TRBJ2-5,CATSSGTGETQYF
.,TRBV5-1,TRBJ2-7,CASSFGTREQYF
TRBD1,TRBV9,TRBJ2-1,CASSVGGTGANEQFF